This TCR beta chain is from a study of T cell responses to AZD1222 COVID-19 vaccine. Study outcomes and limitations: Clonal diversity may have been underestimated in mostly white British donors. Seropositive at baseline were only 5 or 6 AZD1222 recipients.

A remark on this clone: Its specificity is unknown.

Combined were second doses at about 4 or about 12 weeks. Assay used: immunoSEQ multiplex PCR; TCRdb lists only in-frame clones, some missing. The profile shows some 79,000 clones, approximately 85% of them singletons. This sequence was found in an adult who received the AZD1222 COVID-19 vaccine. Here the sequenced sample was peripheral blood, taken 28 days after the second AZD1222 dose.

The CDR3 protein is CASRGTGGGNYGYTF. In DNA form, the CDR3 reads TGTGCCAGCAGGGGGACAGGGGGAGGCAACTATGGCTACACCTTC. The rearrangement joins TRBV5-4 to TRBJ1-2; 11 nucleotides match TRBD1. The CDR3 has 15 amino acids. V shed 5 bases and J 2 bases; nucleotides not matched to a gene: 5. CDR1 and CDR2 from the germline V gene are SGHNT and YYREEE (reference sequence).